These T cell receptor beta chains were read from a single sample in a study of T cell repertoires in cytomegalovirus infection. Using its own MiXCR run on the reads, TCRdb lists one record per CDR3 protein. The profile covers more than 400,000 distinct CDR3 sequences, with around 27% appearing a single time and around 13% taken by the ten largest. The sequenced material came from PBMCs. These TCRs come from a human donor in good health (CMV status not recorded). Some clones in this sample may be carry-over from other donors' samples. The CDR3 runs from the conserved cysteine through the conserved F or W. A D gene is named only where the DNA matches it firmly. Clone size is stated in some rows and not others, as once, few, many or a class when expanded.

J gene: TRBJ1-1; clone size: .; D gene: .; V gene: TRBV28; CDR3 DNA: TGTGCCAGCGTACTCCGGACGGGCAACACTGAAGCTTTCTTT; CDR3 protein: CASVLRTGNTEAFF
J gene: TRBJ2-7; clone size: many; D gene: .; V gene: TRBV6-2/TRBV6-3; CDR3 DNA: TGTGCCAGCAGTTACTCGCGTTACGAAGGGCAGTACTTC; CDR3 protein: CASSYSRYEGQYF
J gene: TRBJ1-2; clone size: many; D gene: .; V gene: TRBV7-2; CDR3 DNA: TGTGCCAGCAGCCCTCGATTGAACGTCTATGGCTACACCTTC; CDR3 protein: CASSPRLNVYGYTF
J gene: TRBJ1-1; clone size: .; D gene: .; V gene: TRBV27; CDR3 DNA: TGTGCCAGCAGTTTCCAGCCATCTTTCGAAGCTTTCTTT; CDR3 protein: CASSFQPSFEAFF
J gene: TRBJ2-2; clone size: many; D gene: .; V gene: TRBV7-2; CDR3 DNA: TGTGCCAGCAGCTTACTCAGGTCCGGGGAGCTGTTTTTT; CDR3 protein: CASSLLRSGELFF
J gene: TRBJ2-1; clone size: .; D gene: TRBD2; V gene: TRBV6-6; CDR3 DNA: TGTGCCAGCAGCCGCCCTGTCGGGACTAGCGGGAGAGGGAATGAGCAGTTCTTC; CDR3 protein: CASSRPVGTSGRGNEQFF
J gene: TRBJ2-2; clone size: few; D gene: TRBD2; V gene: TRBV29-1; CDR3 DNA: TGCAGCGTTGAAGGGACTAGCGGGATAAACAAAAAGGGGGAGCTGTTTTTT; CDR3 protein: CSVEGTSGINKKGELFF
J gene: TRBJ1-6; clone size: many; D gene: TRBD1; V gene: TRBV7-2; CDR3 DNA: TGTGCCAGCAGCTTAGATGGGACAGGGTTCTCACCCCTCCACTTT; CDR3 protein: CASSLDGTGFSPLHF
J gene: TRBJ1-1; clone size: .; D gene: .; V gene: TRBV29-1; CDR3 DNA: TGCAGCGTGGCTGAAGCTTTCTTT; CDR3 protein: CSVAEAFF
J gene: TRBJ2-6; clone size: .; D gene: TRBD1; V gene: TRBV7-6; CDR3 DNA: TGTGCCAGCAGCTTGAGACAGGGGGCTACCGGGGCCAACGTCCTGACTTTC; CDR3 protein: CASSLRQGATGANVLTF
J gene: TRBJ2-4; clone size: few; D gene: .; V gene: TRBV4-1; CDR3 DNA: TGCGCCAGCAGCCAAGACGGGACGAACAAAAACATTCAGTACTTC; CDR3 protein: CASSQDGTNKNIQYF
J gene: TRBJ2-2; clone size: few; D gene: .; V gene: TRBV6-2/TRBV6-3; CDR3 DNA: TGTGCCAGCAGAGACACAGGGACCACCGGGGAGCTGTTTTTT; CDR3 protein: CASRDTGTTGELFF
J gene: TRBJ1-3; clone size: .; D gene: .; V gene: TRBV29-1; CDR3 DNA: TGCAGCGTCGCAATGGACTCTGGAAACACCATATATTTT; CDR3 protein: CSVAMDSGNTIYF
J gene: TRBJ2-1; clone size: .; D gene: .; V gene: TRBV6-2/TRBV6-3; CDR3 DNA: TGTGCCAGCAGTAGGGCGGCAGGGGCTTACAATGAGCAGTTCTTC; CDR3 protein: CASSRAAGAYNEQFF
J gene: TRBJ1-1; clone size: .; D gene: .; V gene: TRBV6-2/TRBV6-3; CDR3 DNA: TGTGCCAGCGCAAGACAGATCGTGGACACTGAAGCTTTCTTT; CDR3 protein: CASARQIVDTEAFF
J gene: TRBJ2-3; clone size: few; D gene: .; V gene: TRBV6-6; CDR3 DNA: TGTGCCAGCCATACTTGGGGAGGAGATACGCAGTATTTT; CDR3 protein: CASHTWGGDTQYF
J gene: TRBJ1-5; clone size: many; D gene: .; V gene: TRBV7-2; CDR3 DNA: TGTGCCAGCAGCCTCGGGGAGCAGCCCCAGCATTTT; CDR3 protein: CASSLGEQPQHF
J gene: TRBJ1-1; clone size: many; D gene: .; V gene: TRBV7-9; CDR3 DNA: TGTGCCAGCAGCTTAGTTGCATTAGTCACTGAAGCTTTCTTT; CDR3 protein: CASSLVALVTEAFF
J gene: TRBJ2-2; clone size: .; D gene: TRBD2; V gene: TRBV6-2/TRBV6-3; CDR3 DNA: TGTGCCAGCAGTTACTCGATGGGACTAGCGGGAGTCGCCGGGGAGCTGTTTTTT; CDR3 protein: CASSYSMGLAGVAGELFF
J gene: TRBJ2-7; clone size: many; D gene: .; V gene: TRBV6-2/TRBV6-3; CDR3 DNA: TGTGCCAGCAGCTACTCACCGTACGAGCAGTACTTC; CDR3 protein: CASSYSPYEQYF
J gene: TRBJ1-1; clone size: .; D gene: .; V gene: TRBV6-5; CDR3 DNA: TGTGCCAGCAGCTCCGGGATTACCAAAGCTTTCTTT; CDR3 protein: CASSSGITKAFF
J gene: TRBJ1-1; clone size: few; D gene: .; V gene: TRBV7-6; CDR3 DNA: TGTGCCAGCAGCTTAGCAGGGTACAACACTGAAGCTTTCTTT; CDR3 protein: CASSLAGYNTEAFF
J gene: TRBJ2-2; clone size: many; D gene: .; V gene: TRBV7-8; CDR3 DNA: TGTGCCAGCAGCCCAACGTCCACCGGGGAGCTGTTTTTT; CDR3 protein: CASSPTSTGELFF
J gene: TRBJ2-1; clone size: few; D gene: TRBD2; V gene: TRBV7-8; CDR3 DNA: TGTGCCAGCAGCCGTCCGACTAGCGGGAGTAATGAGCAGTTCTTC; CDR3 protein: CASSRPTSGSNEQFF
J gene: TRBJ2-1; clone size: .; D gene: .; V gene: TRBV5-1; CDR3 DNA: TGCGCCAGCAGCGCCGGGGGTGGGCGGGTGGATGAGCAGTTCTTC; CDR3 protein: CASSAGGGRVDEQFF
J gene: TRBJ1-2; clone size: .; D gene: TRBD1; V gene: TRBV7-2; CDR3 DNA: TGTGCCAGCAGCTGGCCGCGGACAGGGGGGAATGGCTACACCTTC; CDR3 protein: CASSWPRTGGNGYTF
J gene: TRBJ1-1; clone size: many; D gene: TRBD1; V gene: TRBV7-2; CDR3 DNA: TGTGCCAGCAGCGCGGACAGGCTGAACACTGAAGCTTTCTTT; CDR3 protein: CASSADRLNTEAFF
J gene: TRBJ2-5; clone size: many; D gene: .; V gene: TRBV7-2; CDR3 DNA: TGTGCCAGCAGCTACCGCAGGGGCCAAGAGACCCAGTACTTC; CDR3 protein: CASSYRRGQETQYF
J gene: TRBJ2-3; clone size: .; D gene: .; V gene: TRBV7-8; CDR3 DNA: TGTGCCAGCGGGGAGATAGATACGCAGTATTTT; CDR3 protein: CASGEIDTQYF
J gene: TRBJ1-6; clone size: few; D gene: .; V gene: TRBV12-3/TRBV12-4; CDR3 DNA: TGTGCCAGCAGTTCACAGGGTTCGGGTTCACCCCTCCACTTT; CDR3 protein: CASSSQGSGSPLHF